These 22 T cell receptor beta chains were all obtained from the same sample, sequenced in a study of blood T cell dynamics during melanoma immunotherapy. Generated by immunoSEQ multiplex PCR, the TCRdb table keeps only in-frame clones and is missing some. The sample lists some 15,000 clones; around 91% were seen once. Time point defined: week 3, after first cycle of checkpoint inhibitor. The sequencing here drew on effector memory CD8+ T cells from blood, taken from a patient treated with checkpoint blockade. These receptors all stem from a human donor with melanoma.

V usage is TRBV7-8 and J usage is TRBJ2-7; a weak D match, TRBD2 (6 bases). Germline CDR1 is SGHVS and CDR2 is FQNEAQ. The germline V and J ends were trimmed by 4 bases and 4 bases, with 17 bases remaining between them. The CDR3 loop spans 15 amino acids. DNA of the CDR3: TGTGCCAGCAGCTGGATTGGAGGGAGTATGTACGAGCAGTACTTC. This translates into CASSWIGGSMYEQYF.

This rearrangement joins TRBV28 to TRBJ2-2; D may be TRBD1 (6 bases). In germline, CDR1 is MDHEN, CDR2 SYDVKM. V gave up 6 bases and J gave up 0 bases, with 11 bases separating them. The length of the CDR3 is 15 residues. This CDR3 is CASSTGTTNTGELFF. Here the CDR3 DNA reads TGTGCCAGCAGCACCGGGACAACGAACACCGGGGAGCTGTTTTTT.

The chain carries TRBV19 and TRBJ1-5, with D perhaps TRBD1 (6 bases). The germline V gene encodes CDR1 LNHDA and CDR2 SQIVND (reference sequence). Trimming stripped 1 base from V and 7 bases from J, with 14 bases between. This CDR3 has 15 residues. The CDR3 region has the DNA TGTGCCAGTAGTATAGGAGGGGGGGCTGGGCAGCCCCAGCATTTT. It translates to CASSIGGGAGQPQHF. Variable domain in full (rest from reference TRBV19 and TRBJ1-5): DGGITQSPKYLFRKEGQNVTLSCEQNLNHDAMYWYRQDPGQGLRLIYYSQIVNDFQKGDIAEGYSVSREKKESFPLTVTSAQKNPTAFYLCASSIGGGAGQPQHFGDGTRLSIL.

The chain is built from TRBV7-9 and TRBJ2-7; possible D gene TRBD2, 6 bases. CDR3 size: 14 residues. Trimming left V 3 bases short and J 3 bases short, with 12 bases between. Germline V CDR1 and CDR2: SEHNR, FQNEAQ (reference sequence). CDR3 region: CASSLGTAVYEQYF. The CDR3 DNA is TGTGCCAGCAGCTTGGGGACTGCAGTCTACGAGCAGTACTTC.

The table lists this clone with a few counts. The genes are TRBV2 and TRBJ1-5; 9 nucleotides match TRBD1. The CDR3 spans 15 residues. In germline, CDR1 is SNHLY, CDR2 FYNNEI. V lost 5 bases and J lost 4; bases outside the gene matches: 6. The chain's CDR3 is CASSPSGTGNQPQHF. Written as DNA, the CDR3 is TGTGCCAGCAGTCCTTCCGGGACAGGGAATCAGCCCCAGCATTTT.

The rearrangement joins TRBV7-9 to TRBJ2-1, with a possible D match to TRBD1 (5 bases). V gave up 0 bases and J gave up 7 bases, with 10 bases separating them. The germline V gene encodes CDR1 SEHNR and CDR2 FQNEAQ (reference sequence). The length of the CDR3 is 14 residues. CDR3 nucleotide sequence: TGTGCCAGCAGCTTAGCAGGGGCAAGGAATGAGCAGTTCTTC. As protein: CASSLAGARNEQFF. Supplemented by reference TRBV7-9 and TRBJ2-1, the full variable domain reads DTGVSQNPRHKITKRGQNVTFRCDPISEHNRLYWYRQTLGQGPEFLTYFQNEAQLEKSRLLSDRFSAERPKGSFSTLEIQRTEQGDSAMYLCASSLAGARNEQFFGPGTRLTVL.

The J gene is TRBJ2-2, the V gene TRBV5-6; no firm D call. Germline loops: CDR1 SGHDT, CDR2 YYEEEE. The CDR3 sequence is 13 residues long. Trimming pared 4 bases from V and 2 bases from J, leaving 6 bases between. CDR3 in amino acids: CASSLGNTGELFF. The CDR3 DNA follows: TGTGCCAGCAGCCTAGGAAACACCGGGGAGCTGTTTTTT.

The V call is TRBV5-8, the J call TRBJ2-2; weak D call: TRBD1 (6 bases). This CDR3 is built from 16 residues. Trimming took 3 bases from V and 6 from J, leaving 18 bases between them. The V gene's germline CDR1 is SGHTS and CDR2 YDEGEE. DNA for the CDR3: TGTGCCAGCAGCTCGACAGGTCAATCGTACGCCGGGGAGCTGTTTTTT. Translating it yields CASSSTGQSYAGELFF.

The chain has TRBV19 and TRBJ2-1, with unresolved D. Trimming shortened V by 5 bases and J by 3 bases, and 8 bases separated the two germline ends. The CDR3 consists of 13 residues. Germline assignment: CDR1 LNHDA and CDR2 SQIVND (reference sequence). CDR3 residues: CASSQSSYNEQFF. The CDR3, as DNA: TGTGCCAGTAGTCAGTCCAGCTACAATGAGCAGTTCTTC.

The chain has TRBV27 and TRBJ2-7, with unresolved D. Trimming shortened V by 3 bases and J by 0 bases, and 6 bases separated the two germline ends. The CDR3 consists of 13 residues. The germline gives CDR1 MNHEY, CDR2 SMNVEV (reference sequence). CDR3 coding DNA: TGTGCCAGCAGTTTTGAAGTCTCCTACGAGCAGTACTTC. Translated, it gives CASSFEVSYEQYF.

With respect to this clone: One junction end disagrees with the germline gene, perhaps due to a read error. This chain links TRBV4-3 with TRBJ1-3; D may be TRBD1 (5 bases). The length of the CDR3 is 13 residues. Germline V CDR1 and CDR2: LGHNA, YSLEER. In DNA form, the CDR3 reads TGCGCCAGCAGCCAAACGGGGGGAATCACCATATATTTT. Residues: CASSQTGGITIYF.

The CDR3 DNA reads as TGTGCCAGCAGCTTACCCTACGAGCAGTACTTC. It codes for CASSLPYEQYF. The rearrangement links TRBV11-2 to TRBJ2-7, with D hard to call. Germline V gives CDR1 SGHAT, CDR2 FQNNGV. The CDR3 runs 11 residues. V was trimmed by 2 bases and J by 2 bases, leaving 1 base between them. Full variable domain (outside the CDR3, taken from reference TRBV11-2 and TRBJ2-7): EAGVAQSPRYKIIEKRQSVAFWCNPISGHATLYWYQQILGQGPKLLIQFQNNGVVDDSQLPKDRFSAERLKGVDSTLKIQPAKLEDSAVYLCASSLPYEQYFGPGTRLTVT.

The J gene is TRBJ2-1, the V gene TRBV9, with 7 bases identical to TRBD1. Trimming removed 0 bases from V and 8 bases from J; junction bases left unmatched: 8. Germline CDR1 and CDR2: SGDLS and YYNGEE. This CDR3 is 15 amino acids long. DNA for the CDR3: TGTGCCAGCAGCGTAGGGACAGGTTCCTTCGATGAGCAGTTCTTC. Translated, it gives CASSVGTGSFDEQFF.

The genes are TRBV5-4 and TRBJ1-1; 7 nucleotides align to TRBD1. V lost 3 bases to trimming and J lost 1 base; unmatched junction nucleotides: 3. The CDR3 loop spans 14 amino acids. Per germline, CDR1 SGHNT and CDR2 YYREEE (reference sequence). CDR3 DNA: TGTGCCAGCAGCTCGGGGACAGCGAACACTGAAGCTTTCTTT. Translating gives CASSSGTANTEAFF.

The chain carries TRBV19 and TRBJ2-7; no clear D gene. Germline CDR1 and CDR2: LNHDA and SQIVND (reference sequence). With 7 bases removed from V and 3 bases from J, the gap between germline ends came to 13 bases. The CDR3 totals 13 residues. The CDR3 bases are TGTGCCAGTAAGGACGGTTCCGACTACGAGCAGTACTTC. Its protein product is CASKDGSDYEQYF.

The chain is built from TRBV27 and TRBJ2-1, with 8 bases matching TRBD1. The CDR3 loop spans 14 amino acids. J lost 8 bases, V lost 6 bases, and 9 bases had no gene match. CDR1 is MNHEY, CDR2 SMNVEV, per germline (reference sequence). CDR3 sequence reads: CASSNDRGGDEQFF. The CDR3 DNA reads as TGTGCCAGCAGCAACGACAGGGGAGGCGATGAGCAGTTCTTC.

The chain joins TRBV7-8 to TRBJ2-3; possibly TRBD2 for D (7 bases). Germline V gene lookup returns CDR1 SGHVS and CDR2 FQNEAQ. The length of the CDR3 is 19 residues. Between the trimmed V and J ends, which lost 3 bases and 2 bases, there was a span of 24 bases. The CDR3 DNA is TGTGCCAGCAGCTTCCCGGGACACCAGTTAAGCGGGGACACAGATACGCAGTATTTT. Translated: CASSFPGHQLSGDTDTQYF.

Only one count was recorded for this clone. The genes are TRBV9 and TRBJ2-7; 11 bases agree with TRBD1. V shed 0 bases and J 5 bases; nucleotides not matched to a gene: 4. This CDR3 is 15 amino acids long. The germline CDR1 and CDR2 sequences are SGDLS and YYNGEE. The CDR3 here is CASSVVGQGAHEQYF. The DNA for the CDR3 is TGTGCCAGCAGCGTAGTCGGACAGGGGGCCCACGAGCAGTACTTC.

The V and J genes are TRBV27 and TRBJ2-1, with D hard to call. V lost 6 bases to trimming and J lost 4 bases, with 4 bases between them. CDR1 is MNHEY and CDR2 is SMNVEV in the germline V gene (reference sequence). This CDR3 is 11 amino acids long. The CDR3 DNA reads TGTGCCAGCAGGACGTACAATGAGCAGTTCTTC. This gives the protein CASRTYNEQFF.

V is TRBV5-6 and J is TRBJ2-7; 9 bases fit TRBD1. With 4 bases clipped from V and 1 base from J, the junction kept 9 bases outside the gene matches. Germline lookup yields CDR1 SGHDT and CDR2 YYEEEE. CDR3 length equals 16 residues. CDR3 sequence reads: CASSGTGNLISYEQYF. The CDR3 nucleotides read TGTGCCAGCAGCGGGACAGGGAATCTTATATCCTACGAGCAGTACTTC.

The rearrangement uses TRBV4-3 and TRBJ2-1, with D perhaps matching TRBD1 or TRBD2 (5 bases each). Germline V gives CDR1 LGHNA, CDR2 YSLEER. CDR3 size: 12 residues. V was cut by 1 base and J by 15 bases, with 13 bases left in between. The CDR3 sequence is CASSQAPGTPFF. CDR3 coding DNA: TGCGCCAGCAGCCAAGCCCCAGGGACCCCGTTCTTC.

This clone was observed a few times. This sequence joins TRBV4-3 and TRBJ2-5; D perhaps matches TRBD2 (6 bases). CDR1 is LGHNA, CDR2 YSLEER, per germline. Trimming took 0 bases from V and 5 from J, leaving 16 bases between them. The CDR3 runs 16 residues. CDR3: CASSQDRLAKYETQYF. In DNA form, the CDR3 reads TGCGCCAGCAGCCAAGATAGGCTAGCGAAGTATGAGACCCAGTACTTC.